This TCR beta chain was recovered during a study of T cell responses to AZD1222 COVID-19 vaccine. The study, taken as a whole, reports: It was only after the peak T cell response that any repertoires were sampled. The study reported that nearly half of spike-specific TCRs target unmutated variant regions. Females made up more of the donors, who were largely white British, and clonal diversity may have come out too low. Of the AZD1222 recipients, only 5 to 7 were seropositive at baseline.

A note on this clone: The antigen remains unidentified.

Clones were read by immunoSEQ multiplex PCR, and TCRdb kept only the in-frame ones, dropping some. In the table there are under 70,000 clones, roughly three quarters of which are singletons. The sequencing here drew on peripheral blood, taken on day 0 of AZD1222 vaccination. The source of this sequence is an adult in good health.

CDR3: CASSQDPGPAGTQYF. CDR3 DNA: TGTGCCAGCAGCCAAGATCCCGGGCCGGCCGGGACCCAGTACTTC. The genes are TRBV3-1 (or the pseudogene TRBV3-2) and TRBJ2-5; no clear D gene. CDR3 size: 15 residues. Germline V gene sequence: CDR1 LGHDT, CDR2 YNNKEL (reference sequence). Deletions cut 0 bases from V and 7 bases from J, with 15 bases between.